The sequence of this T cell receptor beta chain was determined in a study of radiotherapy plus CTLA-4 blockade in lung cancer listed by TCRdb under 2018. Study-level background: Among the enrolled patients, roughly 19% had an objective response, and about 29% reached disease control. Paper-wide results and their limitations: The strongest predictors of response were reported to be early dynamic shifts in blood T cell clones along with a rise in serum interferon-beta following radiation. TCR clones derived from tumors expanded in peripheral blood after treatment with radiotherapy and ipilimumab.

Its CDR3 holds 15 amino acids, cysteine through phenylalanine. The sequence is cut down to CDR3 DNA, 45 bases in frame from base 1. Unmatched junction bases come to 9, with V trimmed by 5 bases and J by 8 bases. Sequences SGHTA (CDR1) and FQGTGA (CDR2) are obtained from the germline V gene. The method behind the library was the immunoSEQ multiplex PCR assay. TCRdb holds this immuneACCESS table with in-frame rearrangements only. Some clones are missing; in checked studies, unresolved V genes explain under half, and the rest has no known cause. Within this sample are approximately 80,000 clones, with about four fifths of them counted one time only. The top ten constitute approximately 24% of the sample. This clone has a handful of counts. Its antigen is not yet known. There are no base qualities to consult, and no much larger clone falls within one base. The study tested focal radiation therapy combined with CTLA-4 blockade (ipilimumab) in patients with chemo-refractory metastatic non-small-cell lung cancer.

The clonotype comes from a human donor with non-small cell lung cancer whose response to radiotherapy plus ipilimumab could not be evaluated. Some clones in this sample may be carry-over from other donors' samples. The input for sequencing was peripheral blood, taken from a patient treated with radiotherapy plus ipilimumab. The sequence links TRBV7-3 to TRBJ1-4, with 9 bases in between that match TRBD1. The CDR3 protein sequence reads: CASSPYRGPEEKLFF. The DNA reads as follows: TGTGCCAGCAGCCCTTACAGGGGGCCGGAGGAAAAACTGTTTTTT.